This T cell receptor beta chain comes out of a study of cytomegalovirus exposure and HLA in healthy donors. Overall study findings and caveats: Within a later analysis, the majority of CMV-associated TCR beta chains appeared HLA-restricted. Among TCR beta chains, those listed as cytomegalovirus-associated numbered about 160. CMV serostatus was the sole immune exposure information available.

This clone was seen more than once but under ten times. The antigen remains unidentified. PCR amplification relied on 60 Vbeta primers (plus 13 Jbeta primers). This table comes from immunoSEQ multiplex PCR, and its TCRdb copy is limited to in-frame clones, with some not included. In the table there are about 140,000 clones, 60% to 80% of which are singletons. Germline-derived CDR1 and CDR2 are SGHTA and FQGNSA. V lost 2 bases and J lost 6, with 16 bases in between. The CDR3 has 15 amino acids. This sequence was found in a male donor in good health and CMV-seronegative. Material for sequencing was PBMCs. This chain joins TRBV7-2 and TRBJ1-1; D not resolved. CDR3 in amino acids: CASSLLRERWAEAFF. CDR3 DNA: TGTGCCAGCAGCTTACTACGGGAGCGGTGGGCTGAAGCTTTCTTT.